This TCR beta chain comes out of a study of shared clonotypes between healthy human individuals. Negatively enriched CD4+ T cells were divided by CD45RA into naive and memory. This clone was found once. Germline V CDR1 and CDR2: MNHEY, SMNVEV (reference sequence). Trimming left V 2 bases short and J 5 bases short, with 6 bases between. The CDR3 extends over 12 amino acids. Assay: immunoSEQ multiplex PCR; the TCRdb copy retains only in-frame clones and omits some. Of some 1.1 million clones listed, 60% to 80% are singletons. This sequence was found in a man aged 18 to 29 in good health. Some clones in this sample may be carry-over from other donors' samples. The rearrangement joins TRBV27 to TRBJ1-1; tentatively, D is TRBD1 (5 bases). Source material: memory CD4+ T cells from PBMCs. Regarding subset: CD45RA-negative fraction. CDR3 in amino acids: CASSLPGTEAFF. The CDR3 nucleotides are TGTGCCAGCAGTTTACCAGGGACTGAAGCTTTCTTT.